What follows is one T cell receptor (beta chain) and its context. Its antigen is unknown. Sequencing used immunoSEQ multiplex PCR; TCRdb keeps in-frame clones, though not all of them. The sample comprises 90,000 to 100,000 clones, less than 90% of which are singletons, and around 3.9% rests with the top ten. The data stem from a study of T cell responses to AZD1222 COVID-19 vaccine. Study context: Second doses were pooled across both intervals (about 4 or about 12 weeks). Study findings and constraints: Along spike, vaccine-associated CD4 TCRs were found throughout, with dominance at 160-218 and 743-854. White British donors predominated, females outnumbered males, and clonal diversity was possibly underestimated. Seropositive status at baseline applied to only 6 or 7 AZD1222 recipients.

The CDR3 spans 15 residues. V was pared by 1 base and J by 3 bases, with 10 bases between. The germline V gene encodes CDR1 SGHTA and CDR2 FQGNSA. The TCR comes from an adult in good health. The sample was peripheral blood, taken on day 0 of AZD1222 vaccination. The rearrangement links TRBV7-2 to TRBJ1-5; D call uncertain. The CDR3 nucleotides read TGTGCCAGCAGCTTAGGGACGGTACTCAATCAGCCCCAGCATTTT. This encodes CASSLGTVLNQPQHF.